The next 31 T cell receptor beta chains were all read from a single sample in a study of cytomegalovirus exposure and HLA in healthy donors. Primers included in the PCR were 60 Vbeta and 13 Jbeta primers. Only in-frame clones appear in the TCRdb table, and some are missing; sequencing was by immunoSEQ multiplex PCR. The sample consists of 100,000 to 150,000 clones, 70% to 80% of them appearing once. Sequencing was performed on PBMCs. The receptors shown here come from a woman aged 55-70 years in good health and CMV-seropositive.

The rearrangement joins TRBV7-3 to TRBJ2-3; D gene unclear. V was shortened by 5 bases and J by 6 bases, with 9 bases between the two germline ends. This CDR3 is built from 12 residues. Germline V lookup: CDR1 SGHTA, CDR2 FQGTGA. CDR3 residues: CASSPLADTQYF. The CDR3 region has the DNA TGTGCCAGCAGCCCTCTCGCGGATACGCAGTATTTT.

The chain uses TRBV19 and TRBJ1-1; no firm D call. The V gene's germline CDR1 is LNHDA and CDR2 SQIVND (reference sequence). V was clipped by 0 bases and J by 1 base, with 9 bases between them. This CDR3 has 15 amino acids. CDR3 in amino acids: CASSIDRLPNTEAFF. For the CDR3, the DNA is TGTGCCAGTAGTATAGACAGGTTGCCGAACACTGAAGCTTTCTTT.

The chain links TRBV6-1 to TRBJ2-2, with D perhaps matching TRBD1 (7 bases). Germline CDR1 is MNHNS and CDR2 is SASEGT. CDR3 length equals 12 residues. V lost 8 bases and J 4 bases, leaving 8 bases between the germline ends. CDR3: CASQGGTGELFF. CDR3 bases: TGTGCCAGCCAGGGGGGCACCGGGGAGCTGTTTTTT.

The rearrangement links TRBV7-2 to TRBJ1-4, with D maybe TRBD1 (5 bases). The V gene lost 6 bases and the J gene lost 1 base, with 12 bases spanning the gap. Germline values: CDR1 SGHTA, CDR2 FQGNSA. This CDR3 spans 15 amino acids. CDR3 in amino acids: CASSYQGLTNEKLFF. The CDR3 DNA is TGTGCCAGCAGTTACCAGGGACTAACTAATGAAAAACTGTTTTTT.

The V call is TRBV4-1, the J call TRBJ1-5; maybe TRBD1 (5 bases). Germline assignment: CDR1 MGHRA and CDR2 YSYEKL. Trimming shortened V by 1 base and J by 1 base, and 5 bases separated the two germline ends. The CDR3 length is 14 residues. The CDR3 region has the DNA TGCGCCAGCAGCCAAGCAGGGAGCAATCAGCCCCAGCATTTT. Its translation is CASSQAGSNQPQHF.

The chain combines TRBV7-9 with TRBJ1-2; possibly TRBD1 for D (5 bases). V lost 5 bases to trimming and J lost 1 base, with 14 bases between them. CDR1 SEHNR and CDR2 FQNEAQ come from the germline V gene (reference sequence). There are 15 residues in the CDR3. The CDR3 is CASSQPGGVNYGYTF. CDR3 nucleotides: TGTGCCAGCAGCCAACCGGGGGGGGTTAACTATGGCTACACCTTC.

This clone was found a few times. The sample has other DNA sequences that encode this CDR3 too. The CDR3 reads CASSPGTGEQPQHF. The CDR3 DNA reads as TGCGCCAGCAGCCCCGGGACAGGGGAGCAGCCCCAGCATTTT. The chain couples TRBV5-1 to TRBJ1-5; 10 positions match TRBD1. The CDR3 runs to 14 residues. CDR1 and CDR2 (germline): SGHRS, YFSETQ. With V trimmed by 4 bases and J by 7 bases, 5 bases remained unmatched.

Turning to this clone: This specimen includes other DNA sequences encoding the same CDR3. This rearrangement joins TRBV7-6 to TRBJ1-4; 8 positions match TRBD1. The length of the CDR3 is 14 residues. CDR1 is SGHVS, CDR2 FNYEAQ, per germline. With V trimmed by 5 bases and J by 5 bases, 4 bases remained unmatched. CDR3 DNA sequence: TGTGCCAGCAGCCCCCGGACAGGGAATGAAAAACTGTTTTTT. Protein product: CASSPRTGNEKLFF.

The V gene is TRBV29-1, the J gene TRBJ1-3; TRBD1 agrees at 9 bases. J gave up 4 bases and V 4 bases, and 2 bases lay outside the gene matches. CDR1 and CDR2 (germline): SQVTM, ANQGSEA. The CDR3 is 13 residues long. The CDR3, as DNA: TGCAGCGTTGGAGGGACAGGGGGAAACACCATATATTTT. Protein product: CSVGGTGGNTIYF. The variable domain in full, completed from reference TRBV29-1 and TRBJ1-3, reads SAVISQKPSRDICQRGTSLTIQCQVDSQVTMMFWYRQQPGQSLTLIATANQGSEATYESGFVIDKFPISRPNLTFSTLTVSNMSPEDSSIYLCSVGGTGGNTIYFGEGSWLTVV.

The gene calls are TRBV5-1 and TRBJ2-2, with 12 positions matching TRBD2. Per germline, CDR1 SGHRS and CDR2 YFSETQ. The CDR3 extends over 14 amino acids. V shed 5 bases, J shed 5 bases, and the junction held 1 base outside the gene matches. CDR3 nucleotide sequence: TGCGCCAGCAGTCTAGCGGGGGGGACCGGGGAGCTGTTTTTT. This codes for CASSLAGGTGELFF.

CDR3 nucleotide sequence: TGCAGCGTTGCCGCCCGGGGGTCCAACTATGGCTACACCTTC. Its translation is CSVAARGSNYGYTF. This chain connects TRBV29-1 to TRBJ1-2; tentative D call: TRBD1 (5 bases). V gave up 4 bases and J gave up 2 bases, with 14 bases separating them. The CDR3 consists of 14 residues. CDR1 and CDR2 (germline): SQVTM, ANQGSEA.

This clone turned up a few times. The chain uses TRBV11-2 and TRBJ1-6; D not certain. V was clipped by 1 base and J by 6 bases, with 7 bases between them. CDR3 length equals 14 residues. Per the germline V gene, CDR1 is SGHAT and CDR2 is FQNNGV. For the CDR3, the DNA is TGTGCCAGCAGCTTAGGACTGAGTAATTCACCCCTCCACTTT. Translating it yields CASSLGLSNSPLHF. The whole variable domain, remainder taken from reference TRBV11-2 and TRBJ1-6, is EAGVAQSPRYKIIEKRQSVAFWCNPISGHATLYWYQQILGQGPKLLIQFQNNGVVDDSQLPKDRFSAERLKGVDSTLKIQPAKLEDSAVYLCASSLGLSNSPLHFGNGTRLTVT.

This chain connects TRBV6-5 to TRBJ1-6, with D possibly TRBD1 on 5 matching bases. V was shortened by 10 bases and J by 4 bases, with 8 bases between the two germline ends. This CDR3 has 12 amino acids. Germline V gene data show CDR1 as MNHEY and CDR2 as SVGAGI. As DNA, the CDR3 is TGTGCCACCAGGGAGTATAATTCACCCCTCCACTTT. Encoded protein: CATREYNSPLHF.

The chain joins TRBV11-2 to TRBJ1-5; the match to TRBD1 covers 12 bases. CDR3 length: 14 residues. Per germline, CDR1 SGHAT and CDR2 FQNNGV. Losses at the gene ends were 5 bases for V and 10 bases for J; bases not matched to a gene: 6. The CDR3 region is CASSPGTGGDPQHF. CDR3 nucleotide sequence: TGTGCCAGCAGCCCGGGGACAGGGGGCGACCCCCAGCATTTT.

This clone was counted a few times. The chain links TRBV14 to TRBJ1-4; 7 bases line up with TRBD1. Germline CDR1 is SGHDN and CDR2 is FVKESK. The CDR3 runs to 15 residues. The J segment lost 5 bases and the V segment lost 2 bases, leaving 5 bases of the junction unmatched. The DNA for the CDR3 is TGTGCCAGCAGCCAATTACAGGGGTTAAATGAAAAACTGTTTTTT. Residues: CASSQLQGLNEKLFF.

This clone occurred once. The chain recombines TRBV18 with TRBJ1-1; D gene ambiguous. Trimming took 8 bases from V and 8 from J, leaving 12 bases between them. The CDR3 extends over 11 amino acids. Germline V CDR1 and CDR2: KGHSH, LQKENI. DNA of the CDR3: TGTGCCAGCAACTCGGGTTTCGAAGCTTTCTTT. It translates to CASNSGFEAFF.

The chain links TRBV5-1 to TRBJ2-5; possibly TRBD1 for D (6 bases). The V end lost 6 bases, the J end lost 2 bases, and 14 bases lay between the germline ends. The CDR3 runs 14 residues. Germline assignment: CDR1 SGHRS and CDR2 YFSETQ. The CDR3, as DNA: TGCGCCAGCACCCGACAGGAGACACAAGAGACCCAGTACTTC. This encodes CASTRQETQETQYF.

This clone has only a few counts. The CDR3 region has the DNA TGTGCCAGCAGTGCACCGGGACAGGGTAATTCACCCCTCCACTTT. This encodes CASSAPGQGNSPLHF. This chain connects TRBV6-5 to TRBJ1-6; 9 bases are shared with TRBD1. The V segment lost 5 bases and the J segment 6 bases; nucleotides outside the gene matches: 5. The CDR3 sequence is 15 residues long. Per the germline V gene, CDR1 is MNHEY and CDR2 is SVGAGI.

This clone was recorded once. The rearrangement uses TRBV7-9 and TRBJ1-1; no clear D. The ends were cut back, 2 bases at V and 1 base at J, with 8 bases in the middle. The CDR3 runs to 14 residues. The germline CDR1 and CDR2 sequences are SEHNR and FQNEAQ (reference sequence). CDR3 nucleotides: TGTGCCAGCAGCTTACAGGTTCGGAACACTGAAGCTTTCTTT. Its protein is CASSLQVRNTEAFF.

This chain uses TRBV5-1 with TRBJ1-1; TRBD1 matches at 11 bases. The CDR3 is 15 residues long. V shed 2 bases and J 4 bases; nucleotides not matched to a gene: 4. Germline V lookup: CDR1 SGHRS, CDR2 YFSETQ. The CDR3 spells CASSFGQGAGTEAFF. The CDR3 DNA follows: TGCGCCAGCAGCTTCGGACAGGGGGCAGGCACTGAAGCTTTCTTT.

The gene calls are TRBV11-2 and TRBJ1-6; perhaps TRBD1 as D (5 bases). Germline CDR1 is SGHAT and CDR2 is FQNNGV. V lost 8 bases and J lost 10, with 6 bases in between. CDR3 size: 10 residues. CDR3 residues: CASGGSPLHF. The DNA for the CDR3 is TGTGCCAGCGGGGGGTCACCCCTCCACTTT.

The gene calls are TRBV6-5 and TRBJ1-1; 7 bases line up with TRBD1. With 5 bases clipped from V and 5 bases from J, the junction kept 8 bases outside the gene matches. The CDR3 totals 14 residues. Germline CDR1 MNHEY, CDR2 SVGAGI. The DNA of the CDR3 is TGTGCCAGCAGTATCACAGGGGTAGGGACTGAAGCTTTCTTT. This translates into CASSITGVGTEAFF.

About this clone: Other DNA sequences in this sample translate to the same CDR3. The chain couples TRBV6-6 to TRBJ2-7, with D maybe TRBD2 (6 bases). The germline CDR1 and CDR2 sequences are MNHNY and SVGAGI (reference sequence). Trimming removed 7 bases from V and 1 base from J, with 17 bases in between. This CDR3 region has 15 residues. This chain's CDR3 is CASTSRGEESYEQYF. In nucleotides, the CDR3 is TGTGCCAGCACCAGCAGAGGGGAGGAGTCCTACGAGCAGTACTTC.

The rearrangement joins TRBV4-1 to TRBJ2-1, with 9 bases lining up with TRBD2. Germline CDR1 is MGHRA and CDR2 is YSYEKL. CDR3 length: 16 amino acids. V gave up 0 bases and J gave up 6 bases; unmatched junction bases: 6. CDR3 region: CASSQEGAGGINEQFF. The CDR3 region has the DNA TGCGCCAGCAGCCAAGAGGGAGCGGGGGGCATCAATGAGCAGTTCTTC.

This sequence joins TRBV18 and TRBJ1-3; 8 bases are shared with TRBD1. The CDR3 runs 15 residues. V was clipped by 1 base and J by 3 bases; unmatched bases: 2. CDR1 KGHSH and CDR2 LQKENI come from the germline V gene. The CDR3 sequence is CASSPRQGSGNTIYF. CDR3 in DNA: TGTGCCAGCTCACCACGACAGGGGAGTGGAAACACCATATATTTT.

This chain connects TRBV23-1 to TRBJ1-5, with a tentative D call TRBD1 (6 bases). TRBV23-1 is given ORF status, its function remaining uncertain. V was trimmed by 8 bases and J by 0 bases, leaving 11 bases between them. This CDR3 has 14 residues. The CDR3 spells CASVGAVSNQPQHF. Written as DNA, the CDR3 is TGCGCCAGCGTGGGGGCGGTTAGCAATCAGCCCCAGCATTTT.

This clone came up a few times. The rearrangement joins TRBV2 to TRBJ1-4; 8 bases line up with TRBD1. The V gene end was trimmed by 3 bases and the J gene end by 7 bases; junction bases not matched to a gene: 7. The CDR3 runs 15 residues. Per germline, CDR1 SNHLY and CDR2 FYNNEI. CDR3 protein: CASSEFRGRSEKLFF. The DNA of the CDR3 is TGTGCCAGCAGTGAGTTCAGGGGGCGGTCTGAAAAACTGTTTTTT. Variable domain in full (rest from reference TRBV2 and TRBJ1-4): EPEVTQTPSHQVTQMGQEVILRCVPISNHLYFYWYRQILGQKVEFLVSFYNNEISEKSEIFDDQFSVERPDGSNFTLKIRSTKLEDSAMYFCASSEFRGRSEKLFFGSGTQLSVL.

Here the CDR3 reads CASSTSGGISYEQYF. CDR3 bases: TGTGCCAGTAGTACCTCGGGAGGGATCTCCTACGAGCAGTACTTC. The genes are TRBV19 and TRBJ2-7; 8 bases are a match to TRBD2. With V trimmed by 4 bases and J by 0 bases, 5 bases remained unmatched. The CDR3 runs 15 residues. Germline assignment: CDR1 LNHDA and CDR2 SQIVND (reference sequence).

This clone was recorded a few times. The V gene is TRBV6-5, the J gene TRBJ1-3, with a tentative D call TRBD1 (5 bases). Germline loops: CDR1 MNHEY, CDR2 SVGAGI. CDR3 size: 15 residues. V was cut by 0 bases and J by 0 bases, with 6 bases left in between. DNA for the CDR3: TGTGCCAGCAGTTACTCGACAGTCTCTGGAAACACCATATATTTT. As protein: CASSYSTVSGNTIYF.

The chain uses TRBV10-3 and TRBJ2-7; 7 bases map to TRBD1. The CDR3 loop spans 16 amino acids. V gave up 6 bases and J gave up 0 bases; unmatched junction bases: 11. The V gene's germline CDR1 is ENHRY and CDR2 SYGVKD. The CDR3 reads CAISLTSRDSSYEQYF. In nucleotides, the CDR3 is TGTGCCATCAGCCTCACTTCTCGGGACAGCTCCTACGAGCAGTACTTC.

The genes are TRBV9 and TRBJ1-1; 11 nucleotides match TRBD1. CDR1 is SGDLS and CDR2 is YYNGEE in the germline V gene. V dropped 5 bases and J dropped 5; count of bases not matched to a gene: 8. The CDR3 is made up of 15 amino acids. The CDR3 sequence: CASSPRDRGETEAFF. The CDR3 nucleotides read TGTGCCAGCAGTCCCCGGGACAGGGGGGAAACTGAAGCTTTCTTT.